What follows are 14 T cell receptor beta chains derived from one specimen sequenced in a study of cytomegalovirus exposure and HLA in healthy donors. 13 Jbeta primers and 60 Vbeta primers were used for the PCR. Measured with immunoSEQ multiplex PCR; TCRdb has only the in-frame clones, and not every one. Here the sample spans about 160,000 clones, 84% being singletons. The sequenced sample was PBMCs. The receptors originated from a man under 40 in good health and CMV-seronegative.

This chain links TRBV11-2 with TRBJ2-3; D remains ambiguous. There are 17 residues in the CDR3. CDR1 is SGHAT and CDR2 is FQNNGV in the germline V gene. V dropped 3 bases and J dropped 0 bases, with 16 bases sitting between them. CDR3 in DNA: TGTGCCAGCAGCTTTATCATATGGCGGAGCAGCACAGATACGCAGTATTTT. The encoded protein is CASSFIIWRSSTDTQYF.

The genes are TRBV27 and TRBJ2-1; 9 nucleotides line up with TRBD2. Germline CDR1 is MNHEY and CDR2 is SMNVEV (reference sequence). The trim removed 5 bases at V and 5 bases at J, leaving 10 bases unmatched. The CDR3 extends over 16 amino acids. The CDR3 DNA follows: TGTGCCAGCAGTCCCCCTGCTAGCGGGGATAACAATGAGCAGTTCTTC. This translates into CASSPPASGDNNEQFF.

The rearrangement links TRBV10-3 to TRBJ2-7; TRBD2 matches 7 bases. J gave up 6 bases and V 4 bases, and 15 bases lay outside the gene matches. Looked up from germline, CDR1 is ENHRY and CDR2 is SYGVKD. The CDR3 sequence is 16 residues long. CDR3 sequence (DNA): TGTGCCATCAGTGGAACATTGACGGGAGGCGAGGTCGAGCAGTACTTC. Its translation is CAISGTLTGGEVEQYF.

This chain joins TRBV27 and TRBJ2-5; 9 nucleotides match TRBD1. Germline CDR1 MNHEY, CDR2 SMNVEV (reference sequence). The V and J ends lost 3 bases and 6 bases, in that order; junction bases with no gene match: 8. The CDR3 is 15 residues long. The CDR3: CASSFGQGLAKTQYF. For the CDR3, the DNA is TGTGCCAGCAGTTTCGGACAGGGGCTGGCGAAGACCCAGTACTTC.

CDR3 nucleotides: TGTGCCAGCAGCCAAGACTCCGGGGAGACCCAGTACTTC. Encoded protein: CASSQDSGETQYF. The chain combines TRBV4-2 with TRBJ2-5; D uncertain. Germline-derived CDR1 and CDR2 are LGHNA and YNFKEQ. V lost 0 bases to trimming and J lost 5 bases, with 7 bases between them. The CDR3 runs 13 residues.

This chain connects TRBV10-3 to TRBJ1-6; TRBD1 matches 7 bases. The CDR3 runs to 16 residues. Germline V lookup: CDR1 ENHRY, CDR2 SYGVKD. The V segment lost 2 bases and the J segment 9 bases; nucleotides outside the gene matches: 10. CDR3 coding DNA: TGTGCCATCAGTGAGGAAATGACAGGGCTGGCTTCACCCCTCCACTTT. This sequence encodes CAISEEMTGLASPLHF.

CDR3 loop: CASSLRDREPNEQFF. The DNA for the CDR3 is TGTGCCAGCAGTCTTCGGGACAGGGAACCCAATGAGCAGTTCTTC. J is TRBJ2-1 and V is TRBV2; 9 bases fit TRBD1. Trimming cost V 5 bases and J 6 bases; bases outside gene matches: 8. Germline V gene lookup returns CDR1 SNHLY and CDR2 FYNNEI. There are 15 residues in the CDR3.

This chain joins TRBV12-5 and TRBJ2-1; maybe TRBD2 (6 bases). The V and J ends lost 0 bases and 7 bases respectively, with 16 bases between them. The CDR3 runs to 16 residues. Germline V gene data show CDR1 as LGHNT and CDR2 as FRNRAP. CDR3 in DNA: TGTGCTAGTGGTTTGGTAGTCGGGCTAGCGCCGAATGAGCAGTTCTTC. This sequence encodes CASGLVVGLAPNEQFF.

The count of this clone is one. CDR3 coding DNA: TGTGCCAGCAGCCGAGACTACGAGCAGTACTTC. Amino acid sequence: CASSRDYEQYF. The chain couples TRBV11-2 to TRBJ2-7; D gene unclear. The germline V gene encodes CDR1 SGHAT and CDR2 FQNNGV. The CDR3 contains 11 residues. The V end was cut by 5 bases, the J end by 3 bases, with 5 bases between.

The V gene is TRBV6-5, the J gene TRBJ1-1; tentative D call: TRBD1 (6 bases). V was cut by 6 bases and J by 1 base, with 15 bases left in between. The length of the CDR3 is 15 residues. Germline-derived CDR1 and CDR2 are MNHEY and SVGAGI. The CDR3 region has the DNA TGTGCCAGCAGCCTACAGGGAGCAACGAACACTGAAGCTTTCTTT. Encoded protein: CASSLQGATNTEAFF.

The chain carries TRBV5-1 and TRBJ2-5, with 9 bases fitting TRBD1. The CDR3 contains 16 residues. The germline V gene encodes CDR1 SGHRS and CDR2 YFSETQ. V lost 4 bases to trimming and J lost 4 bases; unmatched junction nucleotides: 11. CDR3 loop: CASSLSPRQGGETQYF. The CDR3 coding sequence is TGCGCCAGCAGCCTATCACCTCGACAGGGGGGAGAGACCCAGTACTTC.

DNA of the CDR3: TGTGCCAGCAGTTTTTGGGAGGGGACAGGACCCCTGGAGCAGTACTTC. Translation: CASSFWEGTGPLEQYF. The V and J genes are TRBV27 and TRBJ2-7; a weak D match, TRBD1 (8 bases). The CDR3 runs to 16 residues. Trimming cost V 3 bases and J 7 bases, with 22 bases left between them. Germline CDR1 is MNHEY and CDR2 is SMNVEV (reference sequence).

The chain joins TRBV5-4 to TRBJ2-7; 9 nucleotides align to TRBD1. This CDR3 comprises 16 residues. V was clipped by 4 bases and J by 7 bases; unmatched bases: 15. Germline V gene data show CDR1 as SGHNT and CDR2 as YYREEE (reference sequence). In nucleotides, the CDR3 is TGTGCCAGCAGCCTTGGGACAGGGAGTATGTTTGGGGAGCAGTACTTC. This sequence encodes CASSLGTGSMFGEQYF.

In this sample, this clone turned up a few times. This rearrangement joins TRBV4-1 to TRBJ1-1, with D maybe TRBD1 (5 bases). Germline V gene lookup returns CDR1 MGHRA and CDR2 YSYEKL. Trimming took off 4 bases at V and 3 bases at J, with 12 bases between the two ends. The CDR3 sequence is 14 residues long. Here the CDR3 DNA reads TGCGCCAGCAGCCCCAGTCCGGGGGACACTGAAGCTTTCTTT. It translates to CASSPSPGDTEAFF.